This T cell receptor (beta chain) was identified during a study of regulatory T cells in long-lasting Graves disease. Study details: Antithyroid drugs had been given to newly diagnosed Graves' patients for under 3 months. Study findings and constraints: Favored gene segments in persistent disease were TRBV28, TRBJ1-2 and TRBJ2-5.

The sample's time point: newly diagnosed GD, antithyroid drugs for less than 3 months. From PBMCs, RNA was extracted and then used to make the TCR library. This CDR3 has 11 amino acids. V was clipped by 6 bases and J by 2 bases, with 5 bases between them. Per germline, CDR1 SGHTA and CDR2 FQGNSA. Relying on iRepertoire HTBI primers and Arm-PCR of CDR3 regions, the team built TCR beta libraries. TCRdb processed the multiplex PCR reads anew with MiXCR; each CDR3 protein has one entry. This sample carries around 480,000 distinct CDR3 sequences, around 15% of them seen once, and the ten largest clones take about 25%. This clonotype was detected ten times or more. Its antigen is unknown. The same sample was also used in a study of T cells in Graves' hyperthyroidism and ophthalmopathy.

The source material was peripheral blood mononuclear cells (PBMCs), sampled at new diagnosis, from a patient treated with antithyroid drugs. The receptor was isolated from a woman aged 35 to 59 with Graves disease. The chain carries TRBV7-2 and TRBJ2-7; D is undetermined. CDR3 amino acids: CASSSPYEQYF. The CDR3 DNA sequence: TGTGCCAGCAGTTCCCCCTACGAGCAGTACTTC.